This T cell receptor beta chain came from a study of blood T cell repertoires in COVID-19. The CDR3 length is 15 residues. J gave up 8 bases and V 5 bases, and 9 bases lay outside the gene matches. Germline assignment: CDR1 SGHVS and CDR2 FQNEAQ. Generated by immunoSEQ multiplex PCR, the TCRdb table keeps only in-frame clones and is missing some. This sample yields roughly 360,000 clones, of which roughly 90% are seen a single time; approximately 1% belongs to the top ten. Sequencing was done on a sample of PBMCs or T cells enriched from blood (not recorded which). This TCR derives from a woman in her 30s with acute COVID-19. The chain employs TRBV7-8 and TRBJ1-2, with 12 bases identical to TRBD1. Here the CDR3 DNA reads TGTGCCAGCAGCGAAACCGGGACAGGGGGCAGGGGCTACACCTTC. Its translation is CASSETGTGGRGYTF.